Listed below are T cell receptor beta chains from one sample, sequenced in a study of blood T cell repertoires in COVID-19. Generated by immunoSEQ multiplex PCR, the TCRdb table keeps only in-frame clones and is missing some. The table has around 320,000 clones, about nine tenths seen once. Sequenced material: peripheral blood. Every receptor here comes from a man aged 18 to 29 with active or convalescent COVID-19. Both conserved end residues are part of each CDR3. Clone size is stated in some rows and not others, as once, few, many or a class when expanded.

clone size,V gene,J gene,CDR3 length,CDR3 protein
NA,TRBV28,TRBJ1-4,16,CASSIGEGATNEKLFF
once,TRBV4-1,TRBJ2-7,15,CASSQERGHSYEQYF
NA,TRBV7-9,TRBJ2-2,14,CASSERVGTGELFF
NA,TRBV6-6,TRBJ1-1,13,CASIQGGDTEAFF
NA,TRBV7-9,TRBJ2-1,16,CASSLTEQGGYNEQFF
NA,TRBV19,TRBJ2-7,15,CASSMSGGQAGEQYF
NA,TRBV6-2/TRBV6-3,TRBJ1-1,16,CASSYTSTGTDTEAFF
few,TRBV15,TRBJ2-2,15,CATSRGQVMSGELFF
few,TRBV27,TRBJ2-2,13,CASSLESSGELFF
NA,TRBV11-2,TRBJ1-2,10,CAMGGYGYTF
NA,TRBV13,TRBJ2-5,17,CASSLGLSGGPQETQYF
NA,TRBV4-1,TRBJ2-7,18,CASSQGIAGAPHFYEQYF
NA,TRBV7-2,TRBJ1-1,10,CASSYGEAFF
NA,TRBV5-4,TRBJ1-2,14,CASSLDSSNYGYTF
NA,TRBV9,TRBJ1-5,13,CASSPGTAQPQHF
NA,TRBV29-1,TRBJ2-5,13,CSGATGSEETQYF
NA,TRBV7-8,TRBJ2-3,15,CASSLVGRSTDTQYF
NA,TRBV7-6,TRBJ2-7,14,CASSLLADTYEQYF
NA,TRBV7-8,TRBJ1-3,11,CASSPGTALNF
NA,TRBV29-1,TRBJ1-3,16,CSVEEFDRPSGNTIYF
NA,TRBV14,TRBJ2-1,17,CASSLSASGSPYNEQFF
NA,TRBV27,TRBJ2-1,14,CASSPLTGMYEQFF